Only one count was recorded for the clone carrying this T cell receptor beta chain. Measured with immunoSEQ multiplex PCR; TCRdb has only the in-frame clones, and not every one. The sample carries around 450,000 clones, 90% recorded once. This entry is derived from a study of blood T cell repertoires in COVID-19. The V end was cut by 1 base, the J end by 7 bases, with 17 bases between. The germline CDR1 and CDR2 sequences are SGHTA and FQGNSA. This CDR3 has 16 amino acids. The V and J genes are TRBV7-2 and TRBJ2-4; TRBD1 might be the D (6 bases). Sample: PBMCs or T cells enriched from blood (not recorded which). The sequence was collected from a man aged 18 to 29 who had recovered from COVID-19. CDR3 nucleotides: TGTGCCAGCAGCTTAGGGTTTGGGGCAGGGGAGAACATTCAGTACTTC. Residues: CASSLGFGAGENIQYF.